This T cell receptor beta chain derives from a study of T cell repertoires in cytomegalovirus infection. Study context: Public TCR beta signatures were indicative of both CMV infection and a matching HLA type. General observations from the study: Summed frequency of shared TCR beta families picked out CMV carriers who also had the relevant HLA. The ex vivo response showed dominance by HLA-C-restricted CMV-specific TCR beta clonotypes.

V lost 5 bases and J 1 base, leaving 12 bases between the germline ends. CDR1 and CDR2 (germline): SQVTM, ANQGSEA. There are 13 residues in the CDR3. MiXCR was run by TCRdb on the reads, yielding one entry per CDR3 protein. The table includes some 250,000 distinct CDR3 sequences, over 8% detected once. About this clonotype itself: Its target is unknown.

Sequencing was carried out using PBMCs. This chain uses TRBV29-1 with TRBJ2-7, with D unclear. The TCR comes from a human donor in good health (CMV status not recorded). Some clones in this sample may be carry-over from other donors' samples. CDR3 residues: CSVFPPDSYEQYF. CDR3 DNA sequence: TGCAGCGTTTTCCCCCCGGATTCCTACGAGCAGTACTTC.